The 17 T cell receptor beta chains below all came from one sample that was sequenced in a study of OX40 agonist ivuxolimab in advanced cancers. Repertoires were generated with immunoSEQ multiplex PCR, while TCRdb's copy carries only in-frame clones and drops some. Counted here are 55,000 to 75,000 clones, 75% to 85% occurring once; the ten biggest clones make up under 9.5%. Specimen: CD4+ or CD8+ T cells sorted from blood, collected in a trial of the OX40 agonist ivuxolimab. The receptors shown here come from an adult with an advanced solid tumor such as melanoma, head and neck, liver or kidney cancer.

The chain is built from TRBV27 and TRBJ2-7; D not resolved. CDR1 is MNHEY, CDR2 SMNVEV, per germline (reference sequence). The V gene lost 2 bases and the J gene lost 2 bases, with 7 bases spanning the gap. There are 13 residues in the CDR3. The chain's CDR3 is CASSLTTPYEQYF. The DNA of the CDR3 is TGTGCCAGCAGTTTAACCACCCCCTACGAGCAGTACTTC.

V and J are TRBV11-2 and TRBJ2-1, with 10 bases lining up with TRBD2. This CDR3 has 13 amino acids. V shed 5 bases, J shed 10 bases, and the junction held 5 bases outside the gene matches. Per germline, CDR1 SGHAT and CDR2 FQNNGV. The CDR3 is CASSLSGGNEQFF. The DNA of the CDR3 is TGTGCCAGCAGCCTTAGCGGGGGGAACGAGCAGTTCTTC.

A single count supports this clone. The V and J genes are TRBV6-1 and TRBJ1-2; 8 bases fit TRBD1. CDR1 MNHNS and CDR2 SASEGT come from the germline V gene. The CDR3 length is 14 residues. The junction had 3 bases not matched to a gene; V was cut back by 4 bases and J by 2 bases. CDR3: CASSGRQGNYGYTF. Here the CDR3 DNA reads TGTGCCAGCAGTGGTAGACAGGGGAACTATGGCTACACCTTC.

This chain joins TRBV29-1 and TRBJ2-1; 12 nucleotides match TRBD2. Germline V gene lookup returns CDR1 SQVTM and CDR2 ANQGSEA. The V gene end was trimmed by 0 bases and the J gene end by 15 bases; junction bases not matched to a gene: 6. The CDR3 is 13 amino acids. The CDR3 nucleotides read TGCAGCGTTGAAGATCTAGCGGGAGGGCCCTTGTTCTTC. Residues: CSVEDLAGGPLFF.

The rearrangement links TRBV4-3 to TRBJ2-3; D possibly corresponds to TRBD1 (5 bases). The CDR3 is made up of 16 amino acids. Per the germline V gene, CDR1 is LGHNA and CDR2 is YSLEER. V was cut by 2 bases and J by 1 base, with 13 bases left in between. CDR3 amino acids: CASSQFRATRTDTQYF. CDR3 DNA sequence: TGCGCCAGCAGCCAATTCAGGGCGACCCGCACAGATACGCAGTATTTT.

The chain has TRBV29-1 and TRBJ1-4, with 8 bases fitting TRBD1. Germline-derived CDR1 and CDR2 are SQVTM and ANQGSEA. CDR3 length equals 14 residues. V was clipped by 5 bases and J by 3 bases; unmatched bases: 5. The CDR3 region has the DNA TGCAGCGTTCGACAGGGGATGGCTAATGAAAAACTGTTTTTT. This sequence encodes CSVRQGMANEKLFF.

This chain joins TRBV19 and TRBJ2-5; D unresolved. Germline-derived CDR1 and CDR2 are LNHDA and SQIVND (reference sequence). Between the trimmed V and J ends, which lost 6 bases and 5 bases, there was a span of 16 bases. The CDR3 sequence is 14 residues long. CDR3 coding DNA: TGTGCCAGTAGCCCTTCGGGCCAAGGGGAGACCCAGTACTTC. This translates into CASSPSGQGETQYF.

The chain employs TRBV7-7 and TRBJ2-5; D is unclear. Per germline, CDR1 SSHAT and CDR2 FNYEAQ (reference sequence). The CDR3 covers 13 residues. Trimming took 4 bases from V and 5 from J, leaving 11 bases between them. The CDR3 sequence is CASSSLVGETQYF. In DNA form, the CDR3 reads TGTGCCAGCAGCTCTCTGGTGGGGGAGACCCAGTACTTC.

The chain links TRBV2 to TRBJ2-7, with 8 bases aligning to TRBD1. This CDR3 contains 12 residues. With V trimmed by 6 bases and J by 6 bases, 4 bases remained unmatched. The germline V gene has CDR1 SNHLY and CDR2 FYNNEI. The CDR3 reads CASRLDRGEQYV. CDR3 bases: TGTGCCAGCAGGCTTGACAGGGGCGAGCAGTACGTC.

Only one count was recorded for this clone. The V gene is TRBV2, the J gene TRBJ2-3; D might be TRBD1 (6 bases). Germline CDR1 is SNHLY and CDR2 is FYNNEI. The CDR3 totals 17 residues. Trimming stripped 7 bases from V and 3 bases from J, with 23 bases between. CDR3 in DNA: TGTGCCAGCACCAGGTCCCAAACAGGGTTGGGGACAGATACGCAGTATTTT. Its translation: CASTRSQTGLGTDTQYF.

This chain joins TRBV7-3 and TRBJ2-7; TRBD2 aligns across 13 bases. Trimming removed 5 bases from V and 4 bases from J; junction bases left unmatched: 8. Germline V gives CDR1 SGHTA, CDR2 FQGTGA. The CDR3 is 16 residues long. The CDR3 region has the DNA TGTGCCAGCAGCGTGGGACTAGCGGGGCCGGGATACGAGCAGTACTTC. Protein product: CASSVGLAGPGYEQYF.

The chain carries TRBV28 and TRBJ1-1, with D uncertain. CDR1 MDHEN and CDR2 SYDVKM come from the germline V gene. The CDR3 extends over 15 amino acids. Trimming took off 8 bases at V and 3 bases at J, with 19 bases between the two ends. CDR3 in DNA: TGTGCCAGCCGTGTGTCGTTTCCAGAGGACACTGAAGCTTTCTTT. Protein: CASRVSFPEDTEAFF. Supplemented by reference TRBV28 and TRBJ1-1, the full variable domain reads DVKVTQSSRYLVKRTGEKVFLECVQDMDHENMFWYRQDPGLGLRLIYFSYDVKMKEKGDIPEGYSVSREKKERFSLILESASTNQTSMYLCASRVSFPEDTEAFFGQGTRLTVV.

Only a few counts were recorded for this clone. V usage is TRBV5-8 and J usage is TRBJ2-1; 10 bases agree with TRBD2. From germline, CDR1 is SGHTS and CDR2 YDEGEE. CDR3 size: 18 residues. The V and J ends lost 3 bases and 7 bases, in that order; junction bases with no gene match: 16. CDR3 nucleotides: TGTGCCAGCAGCTACCTGTACAACTTCGGAGCGGGGGGGAATGAGCAGTTCTTC. Translation: CASSYLYNFGAGGNEQFF.

The J gene is TRBJ1-2, the V gene TRBV18; TRBD1 agrees at 11 bases. The CDR3 contains 18 residues. Germline values: CDR1 KGHSH, CDR2 LQKENI. V lost 2 bases and J lost 7; bases outside the gene matches: 15. DNA of the CDR3: TGTGCCAGCTCACCAAGGACGGGAGGAGGACAGGGGGCGCTTGGCTACACCTTC. Protein: CASSPRTGGGQGALGYTF.

This clone was picked up one time. V is TRBV11-2 and J is TRBJ2-7; D may be TRBD2 (6 bases). Germline values: CDR1 SGHAT, CDR2 FQNNGV. The CDR3 consists of 14 residues. Trimming took off 5 bases at V and 6 bases at J, with 17 bases between the two ends. The CDR3 coding sequence is TGTGCCAGCAGCAGGGAGGCCAGCTCCGGCGAGCAGTACTTC. It yields the protein CASSREASSGEQYF.

DNA for the CDR3: TGCAGCGCGACTAGCGGGGGAACAGATACGCAGTATTTT. It yields the protein CSATSGGTDTQYF. The genes are TRBV29-1 and TRBJ2-3, with 12 bases lining up with TRBD2. Trimming removed 7 bases from V and 3 bases from J; junction bases left unmatched: 2. Looked up from germline, CDR1 is SQVTM and CDR2 is ANQGSEA. This CDR3 region has 13 residues.

V usage is TRBV6-4 and J usage is TRBJ1-2, with 9 bases identical to TRBD1. CDR1 and CDR2 (germline): MRHNA, SNTAGT. V dropped 6 bases and J dropped 2; count of bases not matched to a gene: 4. This CDR3 spans 14 amino acids. CDR3 sequence (DNA): TGTGCCAGCAGCCCAGGACAGGGGAACTATGGCTACACCTTC. Amino acids: CASSPGQGNYGYTF.